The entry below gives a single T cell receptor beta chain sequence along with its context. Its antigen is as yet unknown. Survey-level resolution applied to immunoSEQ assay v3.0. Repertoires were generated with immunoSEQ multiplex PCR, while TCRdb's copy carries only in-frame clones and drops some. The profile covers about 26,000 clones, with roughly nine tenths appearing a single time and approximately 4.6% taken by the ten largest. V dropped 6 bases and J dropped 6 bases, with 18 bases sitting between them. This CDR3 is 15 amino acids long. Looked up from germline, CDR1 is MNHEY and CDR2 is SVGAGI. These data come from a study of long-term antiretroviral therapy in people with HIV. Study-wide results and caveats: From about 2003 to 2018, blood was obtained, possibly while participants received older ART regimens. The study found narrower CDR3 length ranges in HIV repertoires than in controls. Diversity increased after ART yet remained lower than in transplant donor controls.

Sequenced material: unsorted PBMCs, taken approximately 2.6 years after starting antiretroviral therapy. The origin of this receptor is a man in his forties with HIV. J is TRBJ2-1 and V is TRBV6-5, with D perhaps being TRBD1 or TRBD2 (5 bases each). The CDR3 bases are TGTGCCAGCAGCCCTAGCTCGGGGACCTTCAATGAGCAGTTCTTC. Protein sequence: CASSPSSGTFNEQFF.